This T cell receptor beta chain was retrieved from a study of metastatic and nonmetastatic thyroid tumors. About the research overall: Malignant thyroid and benign thyroid patients provided blood and tumor or nodule tissue whose repertoires were compared.

Not a single patient had been given any form of treatment at any point before undergoing thyroid surgery. Source study methods: CDR3 was compared across clinicopathological groups, and the resulting differences were used to build a distant-metastasis classifier for papillary thyroid cancer. TCRdb recomputed clones from the PCR reads via MiXCR. The V and J calls reflect TCRdb's pipeline rather than the authors' work. The sample contains some 30,000 clones, 33% of which appear only once. The TCR comes from a female donor with papillary thyroid cancer or a benign thyroid nodule (not recorded which). Some clones in this sample may be carry-over from other donors' samples. Sequenced input: tumor tissue.

CDR3 sequence (DNA): TGTGCCTGCACTAGGGGGAACACTGAAGCTTTCTTT. This gives the protein CACTRGNTEAFF. The chain employs TRBV30 and TRBJ1-1; D perhaps matches TRBD1 (5 bases). Trimming removed 6 bases from V and 1 base from J, with 9 bases in between. The germline V gene has CDR1 GTSNPN and CDR2 SVGIG (reference sequence). The CDR3 is 12 amino acids.